What follows are 19 T cell receptor beta chains derived from one specimen sequenced in a study of PD-L1 blockade in urothelial cancer. Described time point: pretreatment peripheral blood. Sequencing used immunoSEQ multiplex PCR; TCRdb keeps in-frame clones, though not all of them. The top ten hold 8% to 13% of the sample, which has 45,000 to 50,000 clones, 75% to 85% seen once. The sequenced sample was PBMCs, obtained around atezolizumab (anti-PD-L1) treatment. The receptor source for this set is a man between 65 and 80 years old with urothelial cancer.

This clone was counted a few times. This sequence joins TRBV6-1 and TRBJ1-5; 7 bases fit TRBD1. Trimming removed 6 bases from V and 7 bases from J; junction bases left unmatched: 9. Germline lookup yields CDR1 MNHNS and CDR2 SASEGT. The CDR3 extends over 14 amino acids. CDR3 region: CASRVGGGRQPQHF. The CDR3 DNA sequence: TGTGCCAGCAGGGTAGGGGGCGGTCGGCAGCCCCAGCATTTT.

This clone was seen a few times. The sample holds other DNA sequences that translate to the same CDR3. The gene calls are TRBV27 and TRBJ1-1; D gene ambiguous. The V and J ends lost 6 bases and 2 bases respectively, with 13 bases between them. Germline V gives CDR1 MNHEY, CDR2 SMNVEV (reference sequence). CDR3 length: 14 amino acids. The CDR3: CASSLRRFNTEAFF. CDR3 DNA: TGTGCCAGCAGCCTCAGGCGATTTAACACTGAAGCTTTCTTT.

The V call is TRBV19, the J call TRBJ2-5; maybe TRBD1 (6 bases). Germline assignment: CDR1 LNHDA and CDR2 SQIVND (reference sequence). V lost 4 bases to trimming and J lost 4 bases, with 10 bases between them. This CDR3 contains 13 residues. In DNA form, the CDR3 reads TGTGCCAGTAGTAGCCGGGACATAGAGACCCAGTACTTC. Protein: CASSSRDIETQYF.

This chain uses TRBV7-8 with TRBJ1-4; D is unclear. V was clipped by 1 base and J by 3 bases, with 9 bases between them. The V gene's germline CDR1 is SGHVS and CDR2 FQNEAQ. The CDR3 covers 15 residues. The CDR3 nucleotides are TGTGCCAGCAGCTTAGTGGAGGCGGCTAATGAAAAACTGTTTTTT. This sequence encodes CASSLVEAANEKLFF. Looking up the rest from reference TRBV7-8 and TRBJ1-4 gives the full variable domain: GAGVSQSPRYKVAKRGQDVALRCDPISGHVSLFWYQQALGQGPEFLTYFQNEAQLDKSGLPSDRFFAERPEGSVSTLKIQRTQQEDSAVYLCASSLVEAANEKLFFGSGTQLSVL.

This rearrangement joins TRBV11-2 to TRBJ2-3; 9 bases are a match to TRBD2. The CDR3 spans 15 residues. J lost 4 bases, V lost 3 bases, and 5 bases had no gene match. Germline V gives CDR1 SGHAT, CDR2 FQNNGV. CDR3 in amino acids: CASSFSGSNPDTQYF. The CDR3 bases are TGTGCCAGCAGCTTTAGCGGGAGTAACCCAGATACGCAGTATTTT.

The chain uses TRBV5-1 and TRBJ2-2; possible D gene TRBD1, 6 bases. V was pared by 4 bases and J by 7 bases, with 20 bases between. Germline V gene sequence: CDR1 SGHRS, CDR2 YFSETQ. The CDR3 extends over 16 amino acids. This CDR3 is CASSAQDRGESGELFF. CDR3 sequence (DNA): TGCGCCAGCAGCGCCCAGGACAGAGGGGAAAGCGGGGAGCTGTTTTTT.

The chain links TRBV28 to TRBJ2-7; D is undetermined. Trimming left V 6 bases short and J 6 bases short, with 18 bases between. Germline assignment: CDR1 MDHEN and CDR2 SYDVKM. This CDR3 spans 14 amino acids. The CDR3 sequence is CASSPWAEGFEQYF. The CDR3 DNA reads as TGTGCCAGCAGCCCCTGGGCCGAAGGCTTCGAGCAGTACTTC.

The gene calls are TRBV19 and TRBJ2-1; TRBD2 matches at 14 bases. The CDR3 is 19 amino acids. Germline V lookup: CDR1 LNHDA, CDR2 SQIVND (reference sequence). The trim removed 3 bases at V and 0 bases at J, leaving 7 bases unmatched. The CDR3 reads CASSMTSGRAQGSYNEQFF. The CDR3 DNA follows: TGTGCCAGTAGTATGACTAGCGGGAGGGCCCAGGGCTCCTACAATGAGCAGTTCTTC. Together with reference TRBV19 and TRBJ2-1, the CDR3 gives the full variable domain: DGGITQSPKYLFRKEGQNVTLSCEQNLNHDAMYWYRQDPGQGLRLIYYSQIVNDFQKGDIAEGYSVSREKKESFPLTVTSAQKNPTAFYLCASSMTSGRAQGSYNEQFFGPGTRLTVL.

V is TRBV6-6 and J is TRBJ2-5; TRBD1 matches at 7 bases. Germline CDR1 is MNHNY and CDR2 is SVGAGI (reference sequence). The CDR3 has 16 residues. Unmatched junction bases numbered 11, after V lost 6 bases and J lost 1 base. The DNA of the CDR3 is TGTGCCAGCAGCCACTATGGACAGGCCACCCAAGAGACCCAGTACTTC. Translated: CASSHYGQATQETQYF.

The V gene is TRBV19, the J gene TRBJ2-3, with 8 nucleotides matching TRBD2. CDR1 is LNHDA, CDR2 SQIVND, per germline (reference sequence). CDR3 length: 15 amino acids. V trimming: 5 bases; J trimming: 4 bases; junction bases outside the gene matches: 8. Written as DNA, the CDR3 is TGTGCCAGTAGTGAGCGGACTAGCCGCGCAGATACGCAGTATTTT. It specifies CASSERTSRADTQYF.

This clone has more than one count but fewer than ten. The J gene is TRBJ1-2, the V gene TRBV2, with 8 bases lining up with TRBD1. V gave up 1 base and J gave up 2 bases; unmatched junction bases: 0. The length of the CDR3 is 14 residues. Germline V gene sequence: CDR1 SNHLY, CDR2 FYNNEI. In DNA form, the CDR3 reads TGTGCCAGCAGTGAAGGGACAGGGAACTATGGCTACACCTTC. Translation: CASSEGTGNYGYTF.

This clone was seen only once. V is TRBV29-1 and J is TRBJ1-1, with TRBD1 matching over 12 bases. Germline V CDR1 and CDR2: SQVTM, ANQGSEA. V was pared by 6 bases and J by 4 bases, with 12 bases of the junction left unmatched. The CDR3 consists of 16 residues. The CDR3 protein is CSVVWDRGPPSTEAFF. The CDR3, as DNA: TGCAGCGTCGTGTGGGACAGGGGGCCGCCGAGCACTGAAGCTTTCTTT. The variable domain in full, with the rest retrieved from reference TRBV29-1 and TRBJ1-1, is SAVISQKPSRDICQRGTSLTIQCQVDSQVTMMFWYRQQPGQSLTLIATANQGSEATYESGFVIDKFPISRPNLTFSTLTVSNMSPEDSSIYLCSVVWDRGPPSTEAFFGQGTRLTVV.

CDR3 loop: CASGAPAGLTDTQYF. CDR3 nucleotides: TGTGCCAGTGGGGCTCCGGCAGGGCTGACAGATACGCAGTATTTT. The chain carries TRBV19 and TRBJ2-3; the D gene is possibly TRBD1 (5 bases). V dropped 8 bases and J dropped 3 bases, with 18 bases sitting between them. CDR3 length: 15 amino acids. CDR1 is LNHDA, CDR2 SQIVND, per germline (reference sequence).

V usage is TRBV5-1 and J usage is TRBJ1-1; possibly TRBD1 for D (6 bases). In germline, CDR1 is SGHRS, CDR2 YFSETQ. CDR3 length: 13 amino acids. Trimming shortened V by 6 bases and J by 1 base, and 10 bases separated the two germline ends. CDR3 in amino acids: CASNRERNTEAFF. The DNA for the CDR3 is TGCGCCAGCAACAGGGAGAGGAACACTGAAGCTTTCTTT.

This clone has a handful of counts. V usage is TRBV19 and J usage is TRBJ2-2; no reliable D call. The CDR3 has 15 amino acids. Germline-derived CDR1 and CDR2 are LNHDA and SQIVND (reference sequence). V dropped 3 bases and J dropped 0 bases, with 8 bases sitting between them. The CDR3 nucleotides read TGTGCCAGTAGTATTCGCAGATCGAACACCGGGGAGCTGTTTTTT. Amino acids: CASSIRRSNTGELFF.

This rearrangement joins TRBV19 to TRBJ2-3, with a possible D match to TRBD2 (6 bases). V dropped 7 bases and J dropped 2 bases, with 19 bases sitting between them. The germline gives CDR1 LNHDA, CDR2 SQIVND (reference sequence). There are 16 residues in the CDR3. This CDR3 is CASTSGSGLNTDTQYF. CDR3 DNA sequence: TGTGCCAGTACCTCGGGTTCGGGACTCAACACAGATACGCAGTATTTT.

This clone appeared a few times. This chain links TRBV6-5 with TRBJ2-7; 7 bases agree with TRBD2. Germline assignment: CDR1 MNHEY and CDR2 SVGAGI. J was trimmed by 5 bases and V by 8 bases; bases with no gene match: 6. The CDR3 has 12 residues. The CDR3 DNA sequence: TGTGCCAGCGGGGACTACCGCGACGAGCAGTACTTC. Protein product: CASGDYRDEQYF.

Here the CDR3 reads CASSRSSTGGNYNEQFF. DNA of the CDR3: TGTGCCAGCAGCCGATCCTCGACAGGGGGCAACTACAATGAGCAGTTCTTC. The rearrangement links TRBV27 to TRBJ2-1; 10 bases align to TRBD1. The CDR3 sequence is 17 residues long. With V trimmed by 6 bases and J by 3 bases, 11 bases remained unmatched. Looked up from germline, CDR1 is MNHEY and CDR2 is SMNVEV (reference sequence).

The V and J genes are TRBV6-1 and TRBJ1-2; D may be TRBD1 (6 bases). Looked up from germline, CDR1 is MNHNS and CDR2 is SASEGT. This CDR3 is built from 15 residues. V was trimmed by 4 bases and J by 4 bases, leaving 16 bases between them. CDR3 residues: CASSAPTTGFYGYTF. CDR3 sequence (DNA): TGTGCCAGCAGTGCACCAACAACAGGGTTCTATGGCTACACCTTC.